This entry features one TCR beta chain sequence. This record belongs to a study of T cells after posttransplantation cyclophosphamide. Sequencing used immunoSEQ multiplex PCR; TCRdb keeps in-frame clones, though not all of them. The sample comprises about 16,000 clones, around 94% of which are singletons, and 0.5% to 0.6% rests with the top ten. Germline V gives CDR1 LNHDA, CDR2 SQIVND (reference sequence). Trimming at V came to 6 bases and at J to 1 base, leaving 6 bases not matched to a gene. This CDR3 is 15 amino acids long. Treatment was busulfan-fludarabine conditioning, a marrow graft, and cyclophosphamide on days +3 and +4.

V and J are TRBV19 and TRBJ2-1, with 7 positions matching TRBD1. This clonotype originated in a male patient between 55 and 70 years old who received an allogeneic stem cell transplant from a related donor and was CMV-positive. Some of these T cells may belong to the graft donor. The sample here was CD4+ T cells sorted from blood, taken after allogeneic stem cell transplant with posttransplant cyclophosphamide. This CDR3 reads CASSPDRFSYNEQFF. The CDR3 bases are TGTGCCAGTAGCCCGGACAGGTTTTCCTACAATGAGCAGTTCTTC. The entire variable domain, with the rest obtained from reference TRBV19 and TRBJ2-1, is as follows: DGGITQSPKYLFRKEGQNVTLSCEQNLNHDAMYWYRQDPGQGLRLIYYSQIVNDFQKGDIAEGYSVSREKKESFPLTVTSAQKNPTAFYLCASSPDRFSYNEQFFGPGTRLTVL.